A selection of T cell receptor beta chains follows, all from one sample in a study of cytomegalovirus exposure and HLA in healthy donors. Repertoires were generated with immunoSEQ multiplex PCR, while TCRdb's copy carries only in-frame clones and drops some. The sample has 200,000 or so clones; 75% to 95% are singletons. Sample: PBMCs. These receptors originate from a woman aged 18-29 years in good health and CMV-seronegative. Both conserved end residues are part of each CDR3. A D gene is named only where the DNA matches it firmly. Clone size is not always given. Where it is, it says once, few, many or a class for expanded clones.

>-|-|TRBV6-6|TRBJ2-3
TGTGCCAGCAGTTACTCATCGGGACTCTTCGGGGATACGCAGTATTTT
CASSYSSGLFGDTQYF
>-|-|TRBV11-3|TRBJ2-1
TGTGCCAGCAGCTTAGAAACGGGTCAGGGATACAATGAGCAGTTCTTC
CASSLETGQGYNEQFF
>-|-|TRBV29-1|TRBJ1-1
TGCAGCGTTGTTTCCGGTTCGATGAACACTGAAGCTTTCTTT
CSVVSGSMNTEAFF
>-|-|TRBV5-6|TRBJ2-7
TGTGCCAGCAGCTTGAGCCAAACCTACTACGAGCAGTACTTC
CASSLSQTYYEQYF
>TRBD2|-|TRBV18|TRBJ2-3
TGTGCCAGCTCGCCCAGACTAGCGGGAGGAACATGGGATACGCAGTATTTT
CASSPRLAGGTWDTQYF
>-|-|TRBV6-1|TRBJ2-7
TGTGCCAGCAGTGCTCGGACTAACGGTGAGCAGTACTTC
CASSARTNGEQYF
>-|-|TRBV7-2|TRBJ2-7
TGTGCCAGCAGCTCGGCGGTCTCCTACGAGCAGTACTTC
CASSSAVSYEQYF
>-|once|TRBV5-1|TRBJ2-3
TGCGCCAGCAGCCCAACCCGCCAGGGCACAGATACGCAGTATTTT
CASSPTRQGTDTQYF
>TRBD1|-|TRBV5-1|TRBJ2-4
TGCGCCAGCAGCTTCAGGACAGGGGGCAGTTCTACGGCCAAAAACATTCAGTACTTC
CASSFRTGGSSTAKNIQYF
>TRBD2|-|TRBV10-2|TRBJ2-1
TGCGCCAGCAGCGGGGTAGCGGGAGATGAGCAGTTCTTC
CASSGVAGDEQFF
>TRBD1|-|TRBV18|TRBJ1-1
TGTGCCAGCTCACCAGCGACAGGGGGCGTGGGGAGCACTGAAGCTTTCTTT
CASSPATGGVGSTEAFF
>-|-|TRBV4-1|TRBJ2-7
TGCGCCAGCAGCCAAGTTCCCCGGACAGAGGGTGCCTACGAGCAGTACTTC
CASSQVPRTEGAYEQYF
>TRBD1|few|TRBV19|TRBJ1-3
TGTGCCAGCCATAGGACAGGGGCTGGAAACACCATATATTTT
CASHRTGAGNTIYF
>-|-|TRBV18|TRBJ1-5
TGTGCCAGCTCCCCGACAGAAGATCAGCCCCAGCATTTT
CASSPTEDQPQHF
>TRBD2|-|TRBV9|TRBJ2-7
TGTGCCAGCAGCTTAGCGGGAGACTACGAGCAGTACTTC
CASSLAGDYEQYF
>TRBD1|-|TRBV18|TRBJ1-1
TGTGCCAGCTCACCAGGCGGGACTCAGGGGGCAAGCACTGAAGCTTTCTTT
CASSPGGTQGASTEAFF
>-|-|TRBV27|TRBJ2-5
TGTGCCAGCAGGGGTACAGGATTCTACCGACAAGAGACCCAGTACTTC
CASRGTGFYRQETQYF
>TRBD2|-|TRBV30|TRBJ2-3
TGTGCCTGGAGTCGACCTACTAGCGGTTGGAGCACAGATACGCAGTATTTT
CAWSRPTSGWSTDTQYF
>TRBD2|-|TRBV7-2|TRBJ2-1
TGTGCCAGCAGCCAGACTAGCGGGAGATATCGGGAGCAGTTCTTC
CASSQTSGRYREQFF
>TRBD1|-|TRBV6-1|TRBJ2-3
TGTGCCAGCAGTTGGGACAGGGGGGGCACAGATACGCAGTATTTT
CASSWDRGGTDTQYF
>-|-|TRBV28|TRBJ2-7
TGTGCCAGCGCGGGCGTCTACGAGCAGTACTTC
CASAGVYEQYF
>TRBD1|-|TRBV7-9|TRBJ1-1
TGTGCCAGCAACGAACAGGGGCTGAACACTGAAGCTTTCTTT
CASNEQGLNTEAFF
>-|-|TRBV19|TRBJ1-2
TGTGCCAGTAGTATGTCGGCAGACAGATCCTATGGCTACACCTTC
CASSMSADRSYGYTF
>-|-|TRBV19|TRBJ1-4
TGTGCCAGTAGTCCTGGGGCCCGGAATGAAAAACTGTTTTTT
CASSPGARNEKLFF
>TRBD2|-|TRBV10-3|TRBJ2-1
TGTGCCATCAGTGAGATACTAGCGGGAGCGGGCAATGAGCAGTTCTTC
CAISEILAGAGNEQFF
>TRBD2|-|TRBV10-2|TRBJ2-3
TGCGCCAGCAACGGACTAGCGGGAGAGGATACGCAGTATTTT
CASNGLAGEDTQYF
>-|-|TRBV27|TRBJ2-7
TGTGCCAGCAGCGCCCGGGACTCCTACGAGCAGTACTTC
CASSARDSYEQYF
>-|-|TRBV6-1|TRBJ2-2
TGTGCCAGCAGTGAGGACTATTCCGGGGAGCTGTTTTTT
CASSEDYSGELFF